A single sample gave rise to the 23 T cell receptor beta chains below, sequenced in a study of glioma-infiltrating T cells. Amplification of TCR alpha and beta CDR3 regions from RNA used iRepertoire nested multiplex PCR. TCRdb reanalysed the multiplex PCR reads using MiXCR and keeps one entry per CDR3 protein. The sample has tens of thousands of distinct CDR3 sequences, 35% to 45% seen once; the top ten hold around two fifths. Sequenced: glioma tissue, nonneoplastic brain tissue, or PBMCs (not recorded which). The receptors were sampled from a human donor with low-grade glioma or glioblastoma, undergoing nonglioma brain surgery, or in good health (not recorded which).

Worth noting for this clonotype: The germline gene is not matched at one end of the junction; a read error may be the cause. This chain uses TRBV6-9 with TRBJ2-2; a weak D match, TRBD2 (5 bases). CDR1 and CDR2 from the germline V gene are MNHGY and SVAAGI. This CDR3 comprises 14 residues. CDR3: CASSWARNTGELFF. The DNA of the CDR3 is TGTGCCAGCAGTTGGGCCAGGAACACCGGGGAGCTGTTTTTC.

Turning to this clonotype: This may come from a read error, since a much larger clone is one base off. The chain is built from TRBV2 and TRBJ2-3; a weak D match, TRBD1 (5 bases). Germline lookup yields CDR1 SNHLY and CDR2 FYNNEI. This CDR3 region has 12 residues. V lost 7 bases and J lost 14, with 19 bases in between. The CDR3 region has the DNA TGTGCCAGCAATGGTGGGGCGGATATTCCGTATTTT. It is translated as CASNGGADIPYF.

Points on this clonotype: The junction differs from germline at one of its ends, possibly a read error. V gene TRBV7-2 combines with J gene TRBJ1-1, with D unclear. Germline V lookup: CDR1 SGHTA, CDR2 FQGNSA. The CDR3 contains 12 residues. The chain's CDR3 is CDSSLWAGEAFF. The DNA of the CDR3 is TGTGACAGCAGCTTATGGGCGGGAGAAGCTTTCTTT.

Turning to this clonotype: This may come from a read error, since a much larger clone is one base off. The gene calls are TRBV5-1 and TRBJ2-2; possible D gene TRBD1, 6 bases. CDR1 is SGHRS, CDR2 YFSETQ, per germline. V gave up 0 bases and J gave up 3 bases, with 12 bases separating them. The length of the CDR3 is 16 residues. The CDR3 nucleotides read TGCGCCAGCAGCTTGGAAAGGACAGACTACACCGGGGAGCTGTTTTTT. This translates into CASSLERTDYTGELFF.

About this clonotype itself: This clone may be a read error of a much larger clone one base away. This chain connects TRBV5-1 to TRBJ2-3; TRBD2 aligns across 11 bases. This CDR3 is built from 18 residues. CDR1 SGHRS and CDR2 YFSETQ come from the germline V gene. CDR3 bases: TGCGCCAGCAGCTTGGTAGGGACTAGCGGTTCTAGCACAGATGCGCAGTATTTT. It yields the protein CASSLVGTSGSSTDAQYF.

This clonotype was picked up many times. The CDR3 loop is CASNTAFRANEKLFF. CDR3 DNA sequence: TGTGCCAGTAACACCGCATTCCGGGCTAATGAAAAACTGTTTTTT. V gene TRBV19 combines with J gene TRBJ1-4, with no clear D. V dropped 7 bases and J dropped 3 bases, with 15 bases sitting between them. Germline V gene data show CDR1 as LNHDA and CDR2 as SQIVND (reference sequence). This CDR3 has 15 amino acids.

In regard to this clonotype: This may be a read error, as it is one base from a much larger clone. The chain couples TRBV7-9 to TRBJ1-4; D is ambiguous. The CDR3 has 21 residues. The germline CDR1 and CDR2 sequences are SEHNR and FQNEAQ (reference sequence). CDR3 in amino acids: CASSSTWPTSDYLATNGKLFF. The CDR3 DNA sequence: TGTGCCAGCAGCTCCACTTGGCCGACATCCGACTATCTGGCAACTAATGGAAAACTGTTTTTT.

This clonotype appeared many times. The chain combines TRBV27 with TRBJ1-5; D may be TRBD1 (5 bases). Trimming removed 6 bases at V and 6 bases at J, with 15 bases between. In germline, CDR1 is MNHEY, CDR2 SMNVEV (reference sequence). There are 14 residues in the CDR3. The CDR3 loop reads CASSPLGTSQPQHF. Written as DNA, the CDR3 is TGTGCCAGCAGCCCCCTAGGGACCAGTCAGCCCCAGCATTTT.

The rearrangement uses TRBV11-2 and TRBJ2-1; weak D call: TRBD2 (5 bases). V was trimmed by 9 bases and J by 8 bases, leaving 17 bases between them. The CDR3 is 13 residues long. Per germline, CDR1 SGHAT and CDR2 FQNNGV. CDR3 coding DNA: TGTGCCAGTAGCGATACTAGGTACGATGAGCAGTTCTTC. This encodes CASSDTRYDEQFF.

This clonotype was found many times. The genes are TRBV29-1 and TRBJ2-4, with 7 bases matching TRBD2. The germline V gene encodes CDR1 SQVTM and CDR2 ANQGSEA. Trimming removed 6 bases from V and 0 bases from J; junction bases left unmatched: 8. This CDR3 is 15 amino acids long. The CDR3: CSVGGTELAKNIQYF. CDR3 coding DNA: TGCAGCGTGGGGGGGACGGAACTAGCCAAAAACATTCAGTACTTC.

This clonotype appeared a few times. CDR3 nucleotide sequence: TGTGCCAGCAGCTCCGCCGGGACGGGGGCAAACGAGCAGTACTTC. Amino acids: CASSSAGTGANEQYF. The J gene is TRBJ2-7, the V gene TRBV5-6; either TRBD1 or TRBD2 may fit D (6 bases each). This CDR3 comprises 15 residues. The V end was cut by 3 bases, the J end by 5 bases, with 18 bases between. Germline V lookup: CDR1 SGHDT, CDR2 YYEEEE.

With regard to this clonotype: Just one base apart from a much larger clone, this may be a read error. This chain's CDR3 is CASSKKREVRDEQFF. In DNA, the CDR3 is TGTGCCAGTAGTAAAAAGCGGGAGGTCCGGGATGAGCAGTTCTTC. The J gene is TRBJ2-1, the V gene TRBV19; 9 nucleotides line up with TRBD2. CDR1 and CDR2 from the germline V gene are LNHDA and SQIVND (reference sequence). Trimming took 4 bases from V and 8 from J; bases not matched to a gene: 9. CDR3 length equals 15 residues.

This clonotype was found once. The gene calls are TRBV7-6 and TRBJ2-7; 14 positions match TRBD2. The germline CDR1 and CDR2 sequences are SGHVS and FNYEAQ. V dropped 3 bases and J dropped 10; count of bases not matched to a gene: 14. CDR3 size: 17 residues. CDR3 coding DNA: TGTGCCAGCAGCTTCGGACTAGCGGGGGGTCTCCCCTACTATCAGTACTTC. Encoded protein: CASSFGLAGGLPYYQYF. The whole variable domain, filled in from reference TRBV7-6 and TRBJ2-7, reads GAGVSQSPRYKVTKRGQDVALRCDPISGHVSLYWYRQALGQGPEFLTYFNYEAQQDKSGLPNDRFSAERPEGSISTLTIQRTEQRDSAMYRCASSFGLAGGLPYYQYFGPGTRLTVT.

This clonotype was picked up many times. V is TRBV19 and J is TRBJ2-7; D possibly corresponds to TRBD1 (5 bases). This CDR3 spans 13 amino acids. Trimming cost V 8 bases and J 3 bases, with 14 bases left between them. Germline-derived CDR1 and CDR2 are LNHDA and SQIVND (reference sequence). CDR3: CASGLGANYEQYF. In DNA form, the CDR3 reads TGTGCCAGTGGGTTAGGGGCGAACTACGAGCAGTACTTC.

This clonotype was counted at least ten times. V is TRBV11-2 and J is TRBJ2-3; D gene ambiguous. The CDR3 runs to 15 residues. Trimming took off 4 bases at V and 2 bases at J, with 13 bases between the two ends. Germline loops: CDR1 SGHAT, CDR2 FQNNGV. The CDR3 here is CASSSQGSYTDTQYF. The DNA for the CDR3 is TGTGCCAGCAGCTCCCAAGGAAGTTACACAGATACGCAGTATTTT.

This clonotype was detected ten times or more. The chain carries TRBV7-9 and TRBJ2-5; TRBD2 matches 14 bases. The CDR3 runs to 17 residues. Germline V gene sequence: CDR1 SEHNR, CDR2 FQNEAQ (reference sequence). The trim removed 4 bases at V and 5 bases at J, leaving 9 bases unmatched. The CDR3 DNA reads as TGTGCCAGCAGCTCCGGGACTAGCGGGAGTAAGATGGAGACCCAGTACTTC. This codes for CASSSGTSGSKMETQYF.

This clonotype was found many times. The chain joins TRBV27 to TRBJ2-3; 9 positions match TRBD2. Germline V CDR1 and CDR2: MNHEY, SMNVEV (reference sequence). This CDR3 comprises 14 residues. Trimming cost V 8 bases and J 1 base; bases outside gene matches: 4. The CDR3 protein is CASGVAGGTDTQYF. Written as DNA, the CDR3 is TGTGCCAGCGGGGTAGCGGGGGGCACAGATACGCAGTATTTT.

A word on this clonotype: A clone one base away is much larger, so this may be a read error. This rearrangement joins TRBV29-1 to TRBJ1-1; D unclear. Germline V gene data show CDR1 as SQVTM and CDR2 as ANQGSEA. This CDR3 spans 16 amino acids. CDR3 protein: CGVAQKGQARSTEAFF. The DNA of the CDR3 is TGCGGCGTTGCTCAGAAGGGCCAAGCCAGGTCCACTGAAGCTTTCTTT. The full variable domain, in which reference TRBV29-1 and TRBJ1-1 provide the parts outside the CDR3, is SAVISQKPSRDICQRGTSLTIQCQVDSQVTMMFWYRQQPGQSLTLIATANQGSEATYESGFVIDKFPISRPNLTFSTLTVSNMSPEDSSIYLCGVAQKGQARSTEAFFGQGTRLTVV.

Points on this clonotype: The junction departs from the called germline gene at one end, perhaps through a read error. This sequence joins TRBV6-1 and TRBJ1-5; TRBD1 matches at 12 bases. CDR1 MNHNS and CDR2 SASEGT come from the germline V gene. The CDR3 totals 22 residues. CDR3 residues: CAISESGTGGRLPPYSNKPKHF. The CDR3 nucleotides read TGTGCCATCAGTGAGTCTGGGACAGGGGGCCGATTACCACCTTATAGCAATAAGCCCAAGCATTTT.

The V and J genes are TRBV20-1 and TRBJ2-1; 12 positions agree with TRBD2. V was pared by 0 bases and J by 4 bases, with 10 bases of the junction left unmatched. CDR1 DFQATT and CDR2 SNEGSKA come from the germline V gene (reference sequence). This CDR3 contains 18 residues. This chain's CDR3 is CSARDFQLAGGGYNEQFF. The CDR3 DNA reads as TGCAGTGCTAGAGATTTCCAACTAGCGGGAGGAGGATACAATGAGCAGTTCTTC.

This clonotype has a count of ten or more. The rearrangement uses TRBV3-1 and TRBJ2-7; 11 bases fit TRBD2. In germline, CDR1 is LGHDT, CDR2 YNNKEL (reference sequence). CDR3 length: 15 amino acids. Losses at the gene ends were 4 bases for V and 4 bases for J; bases not matched to a gene: 6. The CDR3 DNA is TGTGCCAGCAGCCCTCAGGGGACTAGCGGATACGAGCAGTACTTC. Translation: CASSPQGTSGYEQYF.

CDR3: CASSRDEAERNTEAFF. The CDR3 region has the DNA TGCGCCAGCAGCCGAGATGAGGCGGAGCGGAACACTGAAGCTTTCTTT. V gene TRBV4-1 combines with J gene TRBJ1-1; the D is unclear. V gave up 4 bases and J gave up 1 base, with 16 bases separating them. The CDR3 is 16 residues long. Germline CDR1 reads MGHRA; CDR2 reads YSYEKL.

The rearrangement links TRBV28 to TRBJ2-2, with 7 bases matching TRBD1. Germline CDR1 reads MDHEN; CDR2 reads SYDVKM. The V gene end was trimmed by 5 bases and the J gene end by 0 bases; junction bases not matched to a gene: 6. CDR3 length equals 16 residues. The CDR3 reads CASSRSGTANTGELFF. Here the CDR3 DNA reads TGTGCCAGCAGTCGGTCCGGGACAGCGAACACCGGGGAGCTGTTTTTT.